What follows describes a single T cell receptor (beta chain). The antigen remains unidentified. Primers: 60 Vbeta forward and 13 Jbeta reverse. The protocol was immunoSEQ multiplex PCR, while the TCRdb copy is restricted to in-frame clones and leaves out a portion. The sample holds 130,000 to 150,000 clones; roughly 77% are singletons and the top ten take 2% to 2.5%. The data are from a study of cytomegalovirus exposure and HLA in healthy donors. Study outcomes and limitations: A list of 150 to 200 TCR beta chains associated with cytomegalovirus was given. Some V segments (TRBV6-2 and TRBV6-3 among them) were excluded as indistinguishable. A missense DCLRE1C variant was associated with V- and J-gene trimming of TCR beta chains in a later analysis, and an independent cohort replicated the association.

Germline lookup yields CDR1 LGHNA and CDR2 YNFKEQ. V lost 1 base to trimming and J lost 0 bases, with 9 bases between them. CDR3 length: 15 amino acids. The source material was PBMCs. The sequence derives from a young man in good health and CMV-seronegative. This chain joins TRBV4-2 and TRBJ1-1; D unclear. The CDR3 sequence: CASSQGFELNTEAFF. The CDR3 nucleotides read TGTGCCAGCAGCCAAGGGTTCGAGCTGAACACTGAAGCTTTCTTT.